Listed below are T cell receptor beta chains from one sample, sequenced in a study of radiotherapy plus CTLA-4 blockade in lung cancer. Data came from immunoSEQ multiplex PCR; TCRdb stores just in-frame clones and leaves some out. Among roughly 100,000 clones listed, about 83% were seen once. The source was peripheral blood, collected from a patient treated with radiotherapy plus ipilimumab. The receptors were gathered from a human donor with non-small cell lung cancer that progressed on radiotherapy plus ipilimumab. Some clones in this sample may be carry-over from other donors' samples. CDR3s include the opening cysteine and the closing phenylalanine or tryptophan. A D gene is named only where the DNA matches it firmly. Expanded clones are given a class, and other clones once, few, many or no size at all.

v_call: TRBV6-5
clone_size: NA
j_call: TRBJ1-2
d_call: TRBD1
cdr3_nt: TGTGCCAGCAGTTACTCTGGACAGGGATACTATGGCTACACCTTC
cdr3_aa: CASSYSGQGYYGYTF

v_call: TRBV6-6
clone_size: NA
j_call: TRBJ1-5
d_call: TRBD1
cdr3_nt: TGTGCCAGCAGTCACAGGGGTTTCCCGAATCAGCCCCAGCATTTT
cdr3_aa: CASSHRGFPNQPQHF

v_call: TRBV4-3
clone_size: NA
j_call: TRBJ2-3
d_call: TRBD2
cdr3_nt: TGCGCCAGCAGCCAAGGGCAAGCGGGGATCACAGATACGCAGTATTTT
cdr3_aa: CASSQGQAGITDTQYF

v_call: TRBV21-1
clone_size: NA
j_call: TRBJ2-5
d_call: NA
cdr3_nt: TGTGCCAGCAGCAAAGGTAAGGGGGGCGGGATTCGATTGAACCAGTACTTC
cdr3_aa: CASSKGKGGGIRLNQYF

v_call: TRBV27
clone_size: once
j_call: TRBJ2-3
d_call: NA
cdr3_nt: TGTGCCAGCAGTTTTTGGGGGTTTGACACAGATACGCAGTATTTT
cdr3_aa: CASSFWGFDTDTQYF

v_call: TRBV12-5
clone_size: NA
j_call: TRBJ2-1
d_call: NA
cdr3_nt: TGTGCTAGTGGTTCTACTGTCCCTCCGCACCCGCGGCTGAATGAGCAGTTCTTC
cdr3_aa: CASGSTVPPHPRLNEQFF

v_call: TRBV27
clone_size: NA
j_call: TRBJ1-2
d_call: NA
cdr3_nt: TGTGCCAGCAGTTTAAAAGGGTATGGCTACACCTTC
cdr3_aa: CASSLKGYGYTF

v_call: TRBV6-6
clone_size: NA
j_call: TRBJ2-5
d_call: TRBD1
cdr3_nt: TGTGCCAGCAGATCCCCGACAGGCAGGGGGCAAGAGACCCAGTACTTC
cdr3_aa: CASRSPTGRGQETQYF

v_call: TRBV5-1
clone_size: NA
j_call: TRBJ1-3
d_call: NA
cdr3_nt: TGCGCCAGCAGCCGCAGGACGGGGCCGGCGAACACCATATATTTT
cdr3_aa: CASSRRTGPANTIYF

v_call: TRBV4-2
clone_size: NA
j_call: TRBJ2-7
d_call: NA
cdr3_nt: TGTGCCAGCAGCCAAGATCGGGGGTTTTACTACGAGCAGTACTTC
cdr3_aa: CASSQDRGFYYEQYF

v_call: TRBV4-2
clone_size: NA
j_call: TRBJ1-3
d_call: NA
cdr3_nt: TGTGCCAGCATCCTGGGGCCTACACGGCTGGGCTCTGGAAACACCATATATTTT
cdr3_aa: CASILGPTRLGSGNTIYF

v_call: TRBV18
clone_size: NA
j_call: TRBJ2-7
d_call: NA
cdr3_nt: TGTGCCAGCTCACCTAGAAGCTACGAGCAGTACTTC
cdr3_aa: CASSPRSYEQYF

v_call: TRBV6-1
clone_size: few
j_call: TRBJ1-3
d_call: NA
cdr3_nt: TGTGCCAGCAGTGAAGGGAACCGAAACACCATATATTTT
cdr3_aa: CASSEGNRNTIYF

v_call: TRBV10-3
clone_size: once
j_call: TRBJ2-3
d_call: NA
cdr3_nt: TGTGCCATCAGTGAGTCGAAAGGTCGCGCAGATACGCAGTATTTT
cdr3_aa: CAISESKGRADTQYF

v_call: TRBV9
clone_size: once
j_call: TRBJ2-1
d_call: TRBD2
cdr3_nt: TGTGCCAGCAGCTCTAGTGTAGCGGGGGGGCGCAATGAGCAGTTCTTC
cdr3_aa: CASSSSVAGGRNEQFF

v_call: TRBV4-3
clone_size: NA
j_call: TRBJ2-7
d_call: NA
cdr3_nt: TGCGCCAGCAGCCAAGAGATTGTCTACGAGCAGTACTTC
cdr3_aa: CASSQEIVYEQYF

v_call: TRBV5-6
clone_size: NA
j_call: TRBJ1-5
d_call: NA
cdr3_nt: TGTGCCAGCAGCTTGGGATGGCAGGTCTGGCAGCCCCAGCATTTT
cdr3_aa: CASSLGWQVWQPQHF

v_call: TRBV5-4
clone_size: NA
j_call: TRBJ2-2
d_call: NA
cdr3_nt: TGTGCCAGCAGCAAGAGACTCCCGGCGGGCACCGGGGAGCTGTTTTTT
cdr3_aa: CASSKRLPAGTGELFF

v_call: TRBV6-6
clone_size: NA
j_call: TRBJ1-4
d_call: NA
cdr3_nt: TGTGCCAGCAGTTACTCAGAGCTAGAAAAACTGTTTTTT
cdr3_aa: CASSYSELEKLFF

v_call: TRBV5-1
clone_size: NA
j_call: TRBJ1-4
d_call: TRBD1
cdr3_nt: TGCGCCAGCAGCTTAGAAACAGGGGAAAATGAAAAACTGTTTTTT
cdr3_aa: CASSLETGENEKLFF

v_call: TRBV19
clone_size: once
j_call: TRBJ1-5
d_call: NA
cdr3_nt: TGTGCCAGTAGTAAAGTACAGGGCCTTAGCAATCAGCCCCAGCATTTT
cdr3_aa: CASSKVQGLSNQPQHF

v_call: TRBV5-4
clone_size: NA
j_call: TRBJ2-4
d_call: NA
cdr3_nt: TGTGCCAGCAGCCCTCAACTAGTGGGGGCCAAAAACATTCAGTACTTC
cdr3_aa: CASSPQLVGAKNIQYF

v_call: TRBV21-1
clone_size: once
j_call: TRBJ1-6
d_call: NA
cdr3_nt: TGTGCCAGCAGCAAAGGGGGGAACAGGGGCCATCAGGGGGACTATAATTCACCCCTCCACTTT
cdr3_aa: CASSKGGNRGHQGDYNSPLHF

v_call: TRBV7-2
clone_size: NA
j_call: TRBJ1-1
d_call: NA
cdr3_nt: TGTGCCAGCAGGGACAGCTTGAACACTGAAGCTTTCTTT
cdr3_aa: CASRDSLNTEAFF

v_call: TRBV19
clone_size: NA
j_call: TRBJ1-5
d_call: NA
cdr3_nt: TGTGCCAGTCTGGGGGGGGATTGGAATCAGCCCCAGCATTTT
cdr3_aa: CASLGGDWNQPQHF

v_call: TRBV11-2
clone_size: NA
j_call: TRBJ2-3
d_call: TRBD2
cdr3_nt: TGTGCCAGCAGCTCCCGGGGGACTAGCCCCGATACGCAGTATTTT
cdr3_aa: CASSSRGTSPDTQYF

v_call: TRBV20-1
clone_size: once
j_call: TRBJ2-3
d_call: NA
cdr3_nt: TGCAGCTCCTTGGGATTGGATACGCAGTATTTT
cdr3_aa: CSSLGLDTQYF

v_call: TRBV27
clone_size: NA
j_call: TRBJ1-5
d_call: NA
cdr3_nt: TGTGCCAGCAGTTTATCCGGGTACGGCAATCAGCCCCAGCATTTT
cdr3_aa: CASSLSGYGNQPQHF

v_call: TRBV25-1
clone_size: NA
j_call: TRBJ2-7
d_call: NA
cdr3_nt: TGTGCCAGCACTCCGGGCCTTGGGTCCTACGAGCAGTACTTC
cdr3_aa: CASTPGLGSYEQYF